This TCR beta chain was profiled in a study of blood T cell repertoires in COVID-19. In the study overall: Sites in the United States, Italy and Spain provided acute and convalescent COVID-19 samples.

TCRdb's table, derived via immunoSEQ multiplex PCR, lists solely in-frame clones and lacks some. The table includes about 84,000 clones, 75% to 85% detected once. Trimming cost V 4 bases and J 0 bases; bases outside gene matches: 5. Germline assignment: CDR1 SGHRS and CDR2 YFSETQ. The CDR3 spans 17 residues. The specimen was peripheral blood. This chain joins TRBV5-1 and TRBJ2-6; TRBD1 agrees at 9 bases. This receptor was obtained from a woman aged 80 or older with acute or convalescent COVID-19. The DNA of the CDR3 is TGCGCCAGCAGCGGGGGGACAGGGAACTCTGGGGCCAACGTCCTGACTTTC. Translation: CASSGGTGNSGANVLTF.